Detailed here is one T cell receptor (beta chain). No antigen is known for it. The data were taken from a study of OX40 agonist ivuxolimab in advanced cancers. About the study: Subjects had a mean age of about 65 years, with a range of roughly 23 to 79; around 83% were male. Points from the study as a whole: A proportion of nonresponders additionally exhibited low normalized T-cell clonal expansion.

There are 13 residues in the CDR3. Germline CDR1 reads MNHEY; CDR2 reads SVGAGI. Trimming cost V 4 bases and J 1 base, with 8 bases left between them. The method was immunoSEQ multiplex PCR; TCRdb's version includes in-frame clones alone and lacks a portion of them. The table shows 60,000 to 100,000 clones, with over 80% occurring only once. The chain couples TRBV6-5 to TRBJ2-7; tentative D call: TRBD2 (6 bases). The material sequenced was CD4+ or CD8+ T cells sorted from blood, taken in a trial of the OX40 agonist ivuxolimab. The TCR originated in an adult with an advanced solid tumor such as melanoma, head and neck, liver or kidney cancer. In DNA form, the CDR3 reads TGTGCCAGCAGTTGGAGGGATTCCTACGAGCAGTACTTC. It yields the protein CASSWRDSYEQYF.